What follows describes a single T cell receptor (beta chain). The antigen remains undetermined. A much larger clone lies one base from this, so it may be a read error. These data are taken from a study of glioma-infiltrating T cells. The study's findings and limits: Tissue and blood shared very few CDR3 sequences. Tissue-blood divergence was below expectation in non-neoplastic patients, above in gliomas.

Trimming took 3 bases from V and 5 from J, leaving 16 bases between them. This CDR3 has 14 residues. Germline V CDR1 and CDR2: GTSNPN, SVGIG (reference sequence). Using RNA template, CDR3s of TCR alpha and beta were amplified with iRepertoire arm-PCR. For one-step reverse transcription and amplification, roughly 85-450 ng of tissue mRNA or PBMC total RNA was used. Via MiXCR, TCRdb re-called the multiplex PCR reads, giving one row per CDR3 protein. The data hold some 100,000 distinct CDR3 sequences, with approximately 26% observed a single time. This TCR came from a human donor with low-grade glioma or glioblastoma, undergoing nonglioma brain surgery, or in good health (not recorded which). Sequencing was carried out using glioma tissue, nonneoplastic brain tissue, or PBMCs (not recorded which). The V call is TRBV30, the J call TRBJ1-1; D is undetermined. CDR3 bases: TGTGCCTGGAGCCAACTCCAGGTGCGGACTGAAGCTTTCTTT. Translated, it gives CAWSQLQVRTEAFF. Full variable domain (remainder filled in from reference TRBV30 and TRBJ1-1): SQTIHQWPATLVQPVGSPLSLECTVEGTSNPNLYWYRQAAGRGLQLLFYSVGIGQISSEVPQNLSASRPQDRQFILSSKKLLLSDSGFYLCAWSQLQVRTEAFFGQGTRLTVV.